This entry concerns a single TCR beta chain. Germline-derived CDR1 and CDR2 are MNHNS and SASEGT. This CDR3 has 15 amino acids. Trimming shortened V by 7 bases and J by 0 bases, and 12 bases separated the two germline ends. Regarding time point: baseline, week 1 (first vaccination visit). The treatment: pre-vaccination baseline after standard-of-care therapy. New IDH1-mutant, ATRX-lost WHO grade 3 or 4 astrocytomas occurred in donors. This specimen belongs to a study of a mutant IDH1 vaccine in newly diagnosed glioma. Profiled with immunoSEQ multiplex PCR; TCRdb holds only in-frame clones, not every one. The table shows 60,000 to 75,000 clones, with 65% to 85% occurring only once.

V and J are TRBV6-1 and TRBJ1-4; D possibly corresponds to TRBD1 (5 bases). The clonotype originates from a woman under 30 with glioma. Some clones in this sample may be carry-over from other donors' samples. The sample consisted of peripheral blood mononuclear cells (PBMCs), taken from a glioma patient treated with radiotherapy, temozolomide or both. The CDR3, as DNA: TGTGCCAGCACCGGGACGTGGGCAACTAATGAAAAACTGTTTTTT. It encodes CASTGTWATNEKLFF.